These 27 T cell receptor beta chains came from one sample sequenced in a study of blood T cell repertoires in COVID-19. Libraries were prepared by immunoSEQ multiplex PCR; TCRdb keeps only in-frame clonotypes and omits some of them. Seen here are hundreds of thousands of clones, roughly 86% observed once, and the top ten hold roughly 1.6%. The sample was peripheral blood. The origin of the receptors is a woman aged 60-75 years who had recovered from COVID-19.

The rearrangement joins TRBV6-5 to TRBJ2-5; TRBD1 agrees at 7 bases. The CDR3 has 13 residues. The V gene end was trimmed by 7 bases and the J gene end by 2 bases; junction bases not matched to a gene: 4. Germline assignment: CDR1 MNHEY and CDR2 SVGAGI. The CDR3 DNA follows: TGTGCCAGCAAGAGGGGGCTTCAAGAGACCCAGTACTTC. The encoded protein is CASKRGLQETQYF.

The CDR3 reads CASSVDSYEQYF. CDR3 DNA: TGTGCCAGCAGCGTAGACAGCTACGAGCAGTACTTC. The V call is TRBV9, the J call TRBJ2-7; D is uncertain. Germline V gene lookup returns CDR1 SGDLS and CDR2 YYNGEE. Trimming left V 0 bases short and J 3 bases short, with 4 bases between. The CDR3 sequence is 12 residues long.

The V call is TRBV10-2, the J call TRBJ2-1; 11 bases match TRBD2. CDR3 length: 15 amino acids. The trim removed 6 bases at V and 6 bases at J, leaving 7 bases unmatched. Per the germline V gene, CDR1 is WSHSY and CDR2 is SAAADI. CDR3 nucleotide sequence: TGCGCCAGCAGGAATAGCGGGGGGGCCGGCAATGAGCAGTTCTTC. Translating it yields CASRNSGGAGNEQFF.

The chain employs TRBV18 and TRBJ2-1; 10 positions match TRBD1. V lost 4 bases to trimming and J lost 6 bases; unmatched junction nucleotides: 9. The CDR3 has 16 residues. The germline V gene encodes CDR1 KGHSH and CDR2 LQKENI. Here the CDR3 reads CASSRRQGAKGNEQFF. In nucleotides, the CDR3 is TGTGCCAGCTCACGAAGACAGGGGGCAAAGGGCAATGAGCAGTTCTTC.

This clone is a singleton in its sample. This sequence joins TRBV7-3 and TRBJ2-1; D is perhaps TRBD2 (7 bases). Trimming removed 5 bases at V and 6 bases at J, with 17 bases between. In germline, CDR1 is SGHTA, CDR2 FQGTGA. The CDR3 runs to 15 residues. CDR3: CASSLLWGGINEQFF. Written as DNA, the CDR3 is TGTGCCAGCAGCCTCTTGTGGGGGGGCATCAATGAGCAGTTCTTC.

A few counts support this clone. V gene TRBV5-1 combines with J gene TRBJ1-6, with 7 nucleotides matching TRBD1. Per the germline V gene, CDR1 is SGHRS and CDR2 is YFSETQ. The CDR3 has 17 residues. V lost 0 bases to trimming and J lost 0 bases; unmatched junction nucleotides: 3. The CDR3 here is CASSLGTGDSYNSPLHF. The DNA of the CDR3 is TGCGCCAGCAGCTTGGGGACAGGAGACTCCTATAATTCACCCCTCCACTTT.

This chain connects TRBV6-2 or TRBV6-3 to TRBJ2-1; possibly TRBD2 for D (5 bases). The germline V and J ends were trimmed by 2 bases and 7 bases, with 15 bases remaining between them. CDR3 length: 15 amino acids. In germline, CDR1 is MNHEY, CDR2 SVGEGT. The CDR3 is CASSYASSLQNEQFF. As DNA, the CDR3 is TGTGCCAGCAGTTACGCGTCTAGCCTCCAAAATGAGCAGTTCTTC.

The chain joins TRBV20-1 to TRBJ2-1; D is possibly TRBD1 (6 bases). The CDR3 has 13 amino acids. The germline V gene encodes CDR1 DFQATT and CDR2 SNEGSKA (reference sequence). Deletions cut 3 bases from V and 10 bases from J, with 16 bases between. DNA of the CDR3: TGCAGTGCTAGTAGGACCGCCCAGGGGGAGCAGTTCTTC. It specifies CSASRTAQGEQFF.

The V gene is TRBV9, the J gene TRBJ2-3, with no clear D. Trimming removed 0 bases from V and 0 bases from J, with 11 bases in between. The CDR3 covers 16 residues. The germline gives CDR1 SGDLS, CDR2 YYNGEE. In DNA form, the CDR3 reads TGTGCCAGCAGCGTAGGCGCCGATTCAAGCACAGATACGCAGTATTTT. Translation: CASSVGADSSTDTQYF.

J is TRBJ2-4 and V is TRBV7-9, with 8 nucleotides matching TRBD1. From germline, CDR1 is SEHNR and CDR2 FQNEAQ (reference sequence). The CDR3 has 15 residues. Trimming at V came to 5 bases and at J to 8 bases, leaving 11 bases not matched to a gene. The CDR3 protein is CASSGQGELMDIQYF. The DNA of the CDR3 is TGTGCCAGCAGCGGACAGGGAGAACTTATGGACATTCAGTACTTC.

The chain joins TRBV29-1 to TRBJ1-5; possibly TRBD1 for D (5 bases). The CDR3 totals 12 residues. V was shortened by 7 bases and J by 3 bases, with 10 bases between the two germline ends. In germline, CDR1 is SQVTM, CDR2 ANQGSEA. DNA for the CDR3: TGCAGCGCGGGGCAGGTCAATCAGCCCCAGCATTTT. Protein sequence: CSAGQVNQPQHF.

The rearrangement joins TRBV5-1 to TRBJ2-1, with a possible D match to TRBD1 (6 bases). The CDR3 is 13 amino acids. Between the trimmed V and J ends, which lost 4 bases and 6 bases, there was a span of 11 bases. The germline gives CDR1 SGHRS, CDR2 YFSETQ. CDR3 sequence reads: CASSRTQGNEQFF. In nucleotides, the CDR3 is TGCGCCAGCAGCCGTACACAGGGCAATGAGCAGTTCTTC.

V is TRBV25-1 and J is TRBJ1-3; 9 bases are shared with TRBD1. This CDR3 has 13 amino acids. The V segment lost 10 bases and the J segment 9 bases; nucleotides outside the gene matches: 10. Germline loops: CDR1 MGHDK, CDR2 SYGVNS. This CDR3 is CATTGDRESTIYF. CDR3 nucleotides: TGTGCCACCACCGGGGACAGGGAGTCCACCATATATTTT.

The chain couples TRBV19 to TRBJ1-5; a weak D match, TRBD1 (5 bases). The V gene lost 7 bases and the J gene lost 1 base, with 14 bases spanning the gap. CDR1 is LNHDA and CDR2 is SQIVND in the germline V gene (reference sequence). The CDR3 sequence is 15 residues long. Here the CDR3 reads CASMVTGVSNQPQHF. CDR3 DNA: TGTGCCAGTATGGTCACGGGGGTAAGCAATCAGCCCCAGCATTTT.

The chain carries TRBV19 and TRBJ2-3; 8 bases line up with TRBD2. With V trimmed by 5 bases and J by 2 bases, 6 bases remained unmatched. The CDR3 totals 15 residues. CDR1 and CDR2 (germline): LNHDA, SQIVND (reference sequence). CDR3 sequence reads: CASSPRRGDTDTQYF. The CDR3 bases are TGTGCCAGTAGTCCCCGGCGGGGGGACACAGATACGCAGTATTTT. The full variable domain, rest sourced from reference TRBV19 and TRBJ2-3, is DGGITQSPKYLFRKEGQNVTLSCEQNLNHDAMYWYRQDPGQGLRLIYYSQIVNDFQKGDIAEGYSVSREKKESFPLTVTSAQKNPTAFYLCASSPRRGDTDTQYFGPGTRLTVL.

The chain is built from TRBV10-3 and TRBJ1-1, with 7 bases lining up with TRBD1. Looked up from germline, CDR1 is ENHRY and CDR2 is SYGVKD. The CDR3 covers 14 residues. The junction had 6 bases not matched to a gene; V was cut back by 8 bases and J by 0 bases. Here the CDR3 DNA reads TGTGCCATCGGTGGGGGACAGCTGAACACTGAAGCTTTCTTT. Protein sequence: CAIGGGQLNTEAFF.

J is TRBJ2-7 and V is TRBV21-1; the listed D gene, TRBD2, was not tested against the DNA. TRBV21-1 is a documented pseudogene. This CDR3 is built from 15 residues. The CDR3 sequence is CASSKGLEGPYEQYF. The CDR3 nucleotides are TGTGCCAGCAGCAAGGGCCTTGAGGGTCCCTACGAGCAGTACTTC.

This clone was counted a single time. The chain employs TRBV7-3 and TRBJ2-1; the D gene is possibly TRBD2 (5 bases). There are 13 residues in the CDR3. V was trimmed by 5 bases and J by 4 bases, leaving 9 bases between them. The V gene's germline CDR1 is SGHTA and CDR2 FQGTGA. CDR3 protein: CASSPAGYNEQFF. As DNA, the CDR3 is TGTGCCAGCAGCCCGGCGGGTTACAATGAGCAGTTCTTC. Supplemented by reference TRBV7-3 and TRBJ2-1, the full variable domain reads GAGVSQTPSNKVTEKGKYVELRCDPISGHTALYWYRQSLGQGPEFLIYFQGTGAADDSGLPNDRFFAVRPEGSVSTLKIQRTERGDSAVYLCASSPAGYNEQFFGPGTRLTVL.

The J gene is TRBJ1-2, the V gene TRBV5-1, with 9 nucleotides matching TRBD1. This CDR3 has 14 residues. Germline values: CDR1 SGHRS, CDR2 YFSETQ. Trimming took 3 bases from V and 5 from J; bases not matched to a gene: 5. CDR3 bases: TGCGCCAGCAGCTGGGGGACAGGGTGGTATGGCTACACCTTC. This sequence encodes CASSWGTGWYGYTF.

The chain carries TRBV13 and TRBJ1-1; 7 bases align to TRBD1. This CDR3 has 14 amino acids. In germline, CDR1 is PRHDT, CDR2 FYEKMQ (reference sequence). Trimming at V came to 8 bases and at J to 3 bases, leaving 9 bases not matched to a gene. The CDR3 loop is CASLSGQLYTEAFF. CDR3 nucleotide sequence: TGTGCCAGCCTCTCGGGACAGCTTTACACTGAAGCTTTCTTT.

The V call is TRBV3-1 (or the pseudogene TRBV3-2), the J call TRBJ2-3, with D maybe TRBD2 (6 bases). The CDR3 is 16 amino acids. From germline, CDR1 is LGHDT and CDR2 YNNKEL (reference sequence). With 4 bases removed from V and 3 bases from J, the gap between germline ends came to 17 bases. CDR3 sequence (DNA): TGTGCCAGCAGCCGGCGGCTAATAGCGGAGACAGATACGCAGTATTTT. The encoded protein is CASSRRLIAETDTQYF.

V is TRBV6-5 and J is TRBJ2-1, with 9 bases identical to TRBD1. From germline, CDR1 is MNHEY and CDR2 SVGAGI. V lost 6 bases to trimming and J lost 8 bases; unmatched junction nucleotides: 8. The CDR3 is 14 residues long. This CDR3 is CASRYRGRWDEQFF. In nucleotides, the CDR3 is TGTGCCAGCAGGTACAGGGGGCGCTGGGATGAGCAGTTCTTC.

The chain employs TRBV7-9 and TRBJ2-1; 7 positions match TRBD1. The CDR3 length is 13 residues. V lost 4 bases and J lost 5; bases outside the gene matches: 2. The V gene's germline CDR1 is SEHNR and CDR2 FQNEAQ (reference sequence). The CDR3 sequence is CASSWDSNNEQFF. CDR3 DNA: TGTGCCAGCAGCTGGGACAGTAACAATGAGCAGTTCTTC.

V is TRBV28 and J is TRBJ1-3; D is perhaps TRBD1 (6 bases). Trimming shortened V by 10 bases and J by 4 bases, and 20 bases separated the two germline ends. The germline V gene encodes CDR1 MDHEN and CDR2 SYDVKM. This CDR3 is built from 15 residues. Here the CDR3 reads CATRGGVSLGNTIYF. CDR3 sequence (DNA): TGTGCCACCCGAGGGGGGGTTAGTCTCGGAAACACCATATATTTT.

CDR3 nucleotides: TGTGCCAGCAGTTTTCTTGCAACTAATGAAAAACTGTTTTTT. Protein product: CASSFLATNEKLFF. The chain combines TRBV6-5 with TRBJ1-4; D uncertain. The CDR3 is 14 residues long. Germline V gene data show CDR1 as MNHEY and CDR2 as SVGAGI. Deletions cut 4 bases from V and 0 bases from J, with 6 bases between.

The genes are TRBV10-3 and TRBJ2-5, with D uncertain. The CDR3 has 11 residues. The germline V gene has CDR1 ENHRY and CDR2 SYGVKD. Trimming removed 6 bases from V and 4 bases from J, with 6 bases in between. The CDR3 region is CAIRELETQYF. The CDR3 nucleotides read TGTGCCATCAGAGAACTAGAGACCCAGTACTTC.

The rearrangement uses TRBV9 and TRBJ2-1, with TRBD1 as a possible D gene (7 bases). Per germline, CDR1 SGDLS and CDR2 YYNGEE. The CDR3 contains 14 residues. V lost 4 bases, J lost 10 bases, and 18 bases lay in between. CDR3 nucleotide sequence: TGTGCCAGCAGCCCGCCAGGGGGGTTTAGGGAGCAGTTCTTC. Its protein product is CASSPPGGFREQFF. Filled out from reference TRBV9 and TRBJ2-1, the complete variable domain reads DSGVTQTPKHLITATGQRVTLRCSPRSGDLSVYWYQQSLDQGLQFLIQYYNGEERAKGNILERFSAQQFPDLHSELNLSSLELGDSALYFCASSPPGGFREQFFGPGTRLTVL.